Sequencing of this T cell receptor beta chain was carried out in a study of T cells in tuberculosis. The study's findings and limits: Smaller alpha distances in active tuberculosis partly reflected shorter CDR3-alpha lengths.

Only in-frame clones appear in the TCRdb table, and some are missing; sequencing was by immunoSEQ multiplex PCR. The table lists about 44,000 clones, roughly 95% of them singletons. The CDR3 runs 13 residues. Trimming took 5 bases from V and 4 from J; bases not matched to a gene: 1. In germline, CDR1 is MNHEY, CDR2 SVGAGI. On this clone itself: Its target is not known.

Latent tuberculosis screening used tuberculin skin test and IGRA at entry. This sequence joins TRBV6-5 and TRBJ1-5; 8 positions agree with TRBD1. Input material: PBMCs. The TCR was taken from a donor between 10 and 29 years old with latent tuberculosis or without tuberculosis infection. The CDR3 region is CASSQGANQPQHF. The CDR3 DNA reads as TGTGCCAGCAGTCAGGGGGCGAATCAGCCCCAGCATTTT.